The source of this T cell receptor (beta chain) is a study of T cell responses to AZD1222 COVID-19 vaccine. Sequencing was performed with immunoSEQ multiplex PCR; in TCRdb, only in-frame clones are kept and a portion is missing. The table has 180,000 or so clones, over 90% seen once. General study points: Distributed over spike, vaccine-associated CD4 TCRs predominated at 160-218 and 743-854.

Trimming left V 3 bases short and J 6 bases short, with 11 bases between. CDR1 and CDR2 from the germline V gene are SNHLY and FYNNEI. The CDR3 is 14 amino acids. On this clone: Its antigen is currently unknown.

Some second doses came at about 4 weeks and others at about 12 weeks; these were pooled. Source: peripheral blood, taken 28 days after the second AZD1222 dose. This sequence originates from an adult who received the AZD1222 COVID-19 vaccine. The genes are TRBV2 and TRBJ1-4; D is ambiguous. In nucleotides, the CDR3 is TGTGCCAGCAGTGATTCAGCGACCGATGAAAAACTGTTTTTT. It translates to CASSDSATDEKLFF.